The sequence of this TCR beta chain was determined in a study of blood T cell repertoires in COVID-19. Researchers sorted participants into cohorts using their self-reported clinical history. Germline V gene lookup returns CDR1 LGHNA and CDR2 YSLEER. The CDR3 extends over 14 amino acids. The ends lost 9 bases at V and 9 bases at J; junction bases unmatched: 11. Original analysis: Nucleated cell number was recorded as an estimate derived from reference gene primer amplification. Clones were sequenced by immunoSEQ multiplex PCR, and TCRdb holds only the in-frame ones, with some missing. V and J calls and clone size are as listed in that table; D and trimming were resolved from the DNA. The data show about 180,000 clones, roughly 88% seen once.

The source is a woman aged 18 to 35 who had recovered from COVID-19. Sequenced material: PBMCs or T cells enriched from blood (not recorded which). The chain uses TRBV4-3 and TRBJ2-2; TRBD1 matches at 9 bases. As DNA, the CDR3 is TGCGCCAGTCGTGGACAGGGGCTCGACCGGGAGCTGTTTTTT. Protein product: CASRGQGLDRELFF.